This T cell receptor beta chain derives from a study of CD8+CD57+ T cells in acquired aplastic anemia. Background on the study: DNA from sorted CD4+ and CD8+ cells averaged about 3.2 ug.

Study outcomes and limitations: Between patients and controls, over 25 CD8+ CDR3 sequences were found in common. Researchers reported that CD8+ Simpson's diversity was not significantly different in patients versus controls.

CDR3 length equals 15 residues. Per germline, CDR1 KGHSH and CDR2 LQKENI. Sequenced patients had shown CD8+CD57+ cell expansion by flow cytometry. Patient blood was sampled before any therapy had been received. As to this clonotype: What it binds is not known. A junction boundary mismatches the germline segment, possibly from a read error.

The TCR beta profiling, which covered VDJ combination and CDR3 sequence, was carried out using genomic DNA as the template. TCRdb processed the reads anew with MiXCR; each CDR3 protein has one entry. The sample consists of 160,000 or so distinct CDR3 sequences, approximately 44% of them appearing once. The chain couples TRBV18 to TRBJ1-4, with D possibly being TRBD1 (6 bases). The sequenced material came from sorted CD4+, CD8+, or CD8+CD57+ T cells (not recorded which) from PBMCs. This clonotype was sampled from a human donor with aplastic anemia. In nucleotides, the CDR3 is TGTGCCGGCTCACCACCCCAGGGGCTTAATGAAAAACTGTTTTTT. Translation gives CAGSPPQGLNEKLFF.